These 4 T cell receptor beta chains came from one sample sequenced in a study of blood T cell repertoires in COVID-19. The data were produced by immunoSEQ multiplex PCR, yet TCRdb's version contains in-frame clones alone and is incomplete. The table records approximately 140,000 clones, under 90% of them present only once. The sequenced sample consisted of peripheral blood. These TCRs come from a human donor in a cohort sampled during active COVID-19.

V gene TRBV11-2 combines with J gene TRBJ2-2; D might be TRBD1 (5 bases). Deletions cut 6 bases from V and 4 bases from J, with 12 bases between. This CDR3 is built from 14 residues. In germline, CDR1 is SGHAT, CDR2 FQNNGV. In nucleotides, the CDR3 is TGTGCCAGCAGTTCAGGGTCGGTCACCGGGGAGCTGTTTTTT. Its protein is CASSSGSVTGELFF.

The gene calls are TRBV6-2 or TRBV6-3 and TRBJ1-2, with D perhaps matching TRBD1 (5 bases). Germline V gene data show CDR1 as MNHEY and CDR2 as SVGEGT. The CDR3 loop spans 15 amino acids. V lost 5 bases and J 10 bases, leaving 23 bases between the germline ends. DNA for the CDR3: TGTGCCAGCAGTCAGCTATCCGGCGGCCCCAGGGACTACACCTTC. Translating it yields CASSQLSGGPRDYTF.

The rearrangement links TRBV7-9 to TRBJ1-4; a weak D match, TRBD1 (5 bases). The CDR3 runs 15 residues. With 3 bases removed from V and 0 bases from J, the gap between germline ends came to 8 bases. Germline V CDR1 and CDR2: SEHNR, FQNEAQ (reference sequence). As DNA, the CDR3 is TGTGCCAGCAGCTTTTCAGGGTCAACTAATGAAAAACTGTTTTTT. Translating it yields CASSFSGSTNEKLFF.

V gene TRBV19 combines with J gene TRBJ1-1; weak D call: TRBD1 (6 bases). Germline values: CDR1 LNHDA, CDR2 SQIVND (reference sequence). V shed 6 bases and J shed 4 bases, with 18 bases lying between them. CDR3 length: 15 amino acids. CDR3 sequence (DNA): TGTGCCAGTAGCATGGACAGCTCTTGGAGCACTGAAGCTTTCTTT. Protein product: CASSMDSSWSTEAFF.